The 27 T cell receptor beta chains below were found in one sample sequenced in a study of identical twins listed by TCRdb under 2016. Receptor amplification or capture employed 5' RACE. The data were produced on an Illumina HiSeq 2000. The public sequencing data were trimmed at Q25 with fastp and processed into clonotypes with MiXCR by TCRdb, which kept only in-frame beta chains. Here each entry gathers all rows of one CDR3 protein and keeps the most common genes and DNA. For this sample there are about 900,000 distinct CDR3 sequences; about 12% appear just once. 1.5% to 2% of the sample belongs to the ten largest clones. The sample also formed part of further work on yellow fever vaccine responses in identical twins.

The sample was PBMCs. The origin of the receptors is a woman between 18 and 30 years old in good health.

This rearrangement joins TRBV13 to TRBJ2-7; D perhaps matches TRBD2 (5 bases). Germline assignment: CDR1 PRHDT and CDR2 FYEKMQ (reference sequence). Trimming shortened V by 2 bases and J by 4 bases, and 12 bases separated the two germline ends. This CDR3 spans 14 amino acids. The CDR3 is CASSLSLRRYEQYV. CDR3 in DNA: TGTGCCAGCAGCTTATCCCTCCGGAGGTACGAGCAGTACGTC.

This clonotype was observed many times. J is TRBJ2-3 and V is TRBV10-2; no reliable D call. V lost 4 bases and J lost 1, with 6 bases in between. Per the germline V gene, CDR1 is WSHSY and CDR2 is SAAADI. The CDR3 totals 13 residues. This chain's CDR3 is CASSAFRTDTQYF. CDR3 sequence (DNA): TGCGCCAGCAGTGCTTTTCGCACAGATACGCAGTATTTT.

The chain has TRBV4-1 and TRBJ2-3; unclear D gene. This CDR3 contains 14 residues. V lost 7 bases, J lost 1 base, and 12 bases lay in between. Germline assignment: CDR1 MGHRA and CDR2 YSYEKL. CDR3 DNA: TGCGCCAGCAATCTGGGTCGGGGCACAGATACGCAGTATTTT. This codes for CASNLGRGTDTQYF.

This clonotype has at least ten counts. The CDR3 protein is CASSLEANYGYTF. CDR3 nucleotide sequence: TGCGCCAGCAGCTTGGAGGCTAACTATGGCTACACCTTC. This chain uses TRBV5-1 with TRBJ1-2; D is unclear. V lost 0 bases and J 0 bases, leaving 3 bases between the germline ends. Germline V gives CDR1 SGHRS, CDR2 YFSETQ. This CDR3 is 13 amino acids long.

This clonotype turned up a few times. The gene calls are TRBV11-2 and TRBJ2-2, with 8 bases fitting TRBD2. After removal of 5 bases from V and 0 bases from J, the junction contained 14 bases not matched to a gene. This CDR3 contains 19 residues. Germline assignment: CDR1 SGHAT and CDR2 FQNNGV. The chain's CDR3 is CASSPRRLAGDANTGELFF. CDR3 nucleotides: TGTGCCAGCAGCCCGAGGCGGCTAGCGGGTGACGCGAACACCGGGGAGCTGTTTTTT.

CDR3: CAINAGTSGLYEQYF. CDR3 coding DNA: TGTGCCATCAACGCGGGGACTAGCGGATTATACGAGCAGTACTTC. This sequence joins TRBV10-3 and TRBJ2-7; 11 bases are a match to TRBD2. The germline gives CDR1 ENHRY, CDR2 SYGVKD. The trim removed 7 bases at V and 4 bases at J, leaving 9 bases unmatched. CDR3 size: 15 residues.

There are a few counts of this clonotype. The chain uses TRBV6-4 and TRBJ2-3; D remains unclear. Trimming left V 8 bases short and J 0 bases short, with 12 bases between. Per the germline V gene, CDR1 is MRHNA and CDR2 is SNTAGT. The CDR3 runs 14 residues. This CDR3 is CASASAASTDTQYF. The CDR3, as DNA: TGTGCCAGCGCCTCGGCGGCTAGCACAGATACGCAGTATTTT.

This clonotype was seen only a few times. The V gene is TRBV3-1, the J gene TRBJ1-3; D remains ambiguous. V lost 1 base, J lost 2 bases, and 9 bases lay in between. The germline CDR1 and CDR2 sequences are LGHDT and YNNKEL (reference sequence). The CDR3 extends over 15 amino acids. CDR3 sequence: CASSQAAGTGNTIYF. The CDR3 DNA reads as TGTGCCAGCAGCCAAGCGGCGGGTACTGGAAACACCATATATTTT.

This clonotype appeared many times. The rearrangement joins TRBV20-1 to TRBJ2-3; 7 bases align to TRBD2. This CDR3 has 17 amino acids. The trim removed 2 bases at V and 4 bases at J, leaving 15 bases unmatched. CDR1 and CDR2 (germline): DFQATT, SNEGSKA (reference sequence). CDR3 nucleotides: TGCAGTGCTAGACAACCTTATGGCGGGAGCCCCGCAGATACGCAGTATTTT. The encoded protein is CSARQPYGGSPADTQYF.

This clonotype was seen ten or more times. This sequence joins TRBV12-3 or TRBV12-4 and TRBJ2-1; D may be TRBD1 or TRBD2 (5 bases each). CDR3 length: 13 residues. Trimming took 6 bases from V and 8 from J, leaving 14 bases between them. In nucleotides, the CDR3 is TGTGCCAGCAGCCTCGGGGAAGGGGATGAGCAGTTCTTC. It specifies CASSLGEGDEQFF.

This clonotype was seen a few times. This chain links TRBV5-8 with TRBJ2-3, with D possibly being TRBD2 (6 bases). The CDR3 is 14 amino acids. Germline V lookup: CDR1 SGHTS, CDR2 YDEGEE. The germline V and J ends were trimmed by 2 bases and 4 bases, with 11 bases remaining between them. CDR3 amino acids: CASSFGGNADTQYF. CDR3 DNA sequence: TGTGCCAGCAGCTTTGGAGGGAACGCAGATACGCAGTATTTT.

The rearrangement uses TRBV29-1 and TRBJ2-3; tentatively, D is TRBD2 (6 bases). The CDR3 contains 14 residues. Germline V CDR1 and CDR2: SQVTM, ANQGSEA. Trimming took 3 bases from V and 7 from J, leaving 17 bases between them. This CDR3 reads CSVELLVGGNTQYF. The CDR3 DNA is TGCAGCGTTGAGCTGTTAGTGGGGGGAAATACGCAGTATTTT.

This clonotype showed up just a few times. The chain joins TRBV3-1 to TRBJ2-3; tentatively, D is TRBD1 (5 bases). V lost 1 base and J lost 6, with 14 bases in between. CDR3 length: 15 amino acids. Germline-derived CDR1 and CDR2 are LGHDT and YNNKEL (reference sequence). DNA of the CDR3: TGTGCCAGCAGCCAAGCCTGGGGCGGTTCGGATACGCAGTATTTT. It encodes CASSQAWGGSDTQYF.

This clonotype came up a few times. The rearrangement joins TRBV7-8 to TRBJ2-7; weak D call: TRBD2 (6 bases). With 3 bases removed from V and 6 bases from J, the gap between germline ends came to 18 bases. Germline V CDR1 and CDR2: SGHVS, FQNEAQ. CDR3 size: 15 residues. This CDR3 reads CASSLGGGRLSEQYF. CDR3 nucleotide sequence: TGTGCCAGCAGCTTGGGTGGGGGGAGATTAAGCGAGCAGTACTTC. Full variable domain (rest looked up from reference TRBV7-8 and TRBJ2-7): GAGVSQSPRYKVAKRGQDVALRCDPISGHVSLFWYQQALGQGPEFLTYFQNEAQLDKSGLPSDRFFAERPEGSVSTLKIQRTQQEDSAVYLCASSLGGGRLSEQYFGPGTRLTVT.

The chain couples TRBV5-1 to TRBJ2-7; 8 nucleotides agree with TRBD1. Germline assignment: CDR1 SGHRS and CDR2 YFSETQ. This CDR3 has 15 amino acids. V lost 3 bases to trimming and J lost 0 bases; unmatched junction nucleotides: 5. CDR3 region: CASSSGTGRSYEQYF. Written as DNA, the CDR3 is TGCGCCAGCAGCTCGGGGACAGGCCGCTCCTACGAGCAGTACTTC.

This clonotype has a count of ten or more. The chain couples TRBV6-1 to TRBJ1-6; unclear D gene. CDR3 length: 14 amino acids. Germline lookup yields CDR1 MNHNS and CDR2 SASEGT. Between the trimmed V and J ends, which lost 6 bases and 8 bases, there was a span of 14 bases. CDR3 sequence reads: CASRPTPWDSPLHF. For the CDR3, the DNA is TGTGCCAGCAGACCAACCCCTTGGGATTCACCCCTCCACTTT.

This clonotype occurred a few times. J is TRBJ2-1 and V is TRBV6-5; 7 nucleotides line up with TRBD2. CDR3 length equals 18 residues. Looked up from germline, CDR1 is MNHEY and CDR2 is SVGAGI. V trimming: 4 bases; J trimming: 0 bases; junction bases outside the gene matches: 12. For the CDR3, the DNA is TGTGCCAGCAGTTCAAATAGCGGGCATACAACCTCCTACAATGAGCAGTTCTTC. As protein: CASSSNSGHTTSYNEQFF.

The chain has TRBV6-2 or TRBV6-3 and TRBJ1-2, with D perhaps TRBD1 (5 bases). In germline, CDR1 is MNHEY, CDR2 SVGEGT. CDR3 length: 14 residues. V lost 6 bases and J 2 bases, leaving 13 bases between the germline ends. The CDR3 DNA reads as TGTGCCAGCAGCGACCCGGGACGGAACTATGGCTACACCTTC. Translated: CASSDPGRNYGYTF.

This clonotype has only a few counts. This rearrangement joins TRBV5-1 to TRBJ1-6, with D perhaps matching TRBD1 (5 bases). V was trimmed by 10 bases and J by 8 bases, leaving 13 bases between them. The CDR3 has 12 residues. The germline V gene has CDR1 SGHRS and CDR2 YFSETQ. For the CDR3, the DNA is TGCGCCTCCCGGGGGGGGGATTCACCCCTCCACTTT. Protein product: CASRGGDSPLHF.

This clonotype was counted at least ten times. The V gene is TRBV4-1, the J gene TRBJ2-7; D is uncertain. Germline V CDR1 and CDR2: MGHRA, YSYEKL. The CDR3 totals 14 residues. V dropped 4 bases and J dropped 3 bases, with 13 bases sitting between them. CDR3 nucleotides: TGCGCCAGCAGCCCTCCTACCGGTGGCTACGAGCAGTACTTC. It is translated as CASSPPTGGYEQYF.

This clonotype was seen only a few times. The chain employs TRBV3-1 and TRBJ2-6; TRBD1 matches at 7 bases. Germline V gene lookup returns CDR1 LGHDT and CDR2 YNNKEL (reference sequence). Trimming at V came to 4 bases and at J to 0 bases, leaving 3 bases not matched to a gene. This CDR3 has 16 residues. The CDR3 loop is CASSLDRVSGANVLTF. In DNA form, the CDR3 reads TGTGCCAGCAGCCTCGACAGGGTCTCTGGGGCCAACGTCCTGACTTTC. The full variable domain, completed using reference TRBV3-1 and TRBJ2-6, is DTAVSQTPKYLVTQMGNDKSIKCEQNLGHDTMYWYKQDSKKFLKIMFSYNNKELIINETVPNRFSPKSPDKAHLNLHINSLELGDSAVYFCASSLDRVSGANVLTFGAGSRLTVL.

The chain links TRBV7-9 to TRBJ2-7; 9 nucleotides agree with TRBD1. The V gene end was trimmed by 1 base and the J gene end by 2 bases; junction bases not matched to a gene: 6. There are 16 residues in the CDR3. Germline V CDR1 and CDR2: SEHNR, FQNEAQ (reference sequence). The CDR3 DNA reads TGTGCCAGCAGCTTAGGTCAGGGACAGGGACCCTACGAGCAGTACGTC. It translates to CASSLGQGQGPYEQYV.

This clonotype appeared a few times. The chain employs TRBV10-1 and TRBJ2-3; 9 positions agree with TRBD2. Unmatched junction bases numbered 15, after V lost 11 bases and J lost 0 bases. The CDR3 totals 17 residues. Germline-derived CDR1 and CDR2 are WNHNN and SYGVQD (reference sequence). Here the CDR3 reads CAGSSGGHVTSTDTQYF. The CDR3 region has the DNA TGCGCCGGGAGTAGCGGGGGCCACGTCACTAGCACAGATACGCAGTATTTT.

This clonotype has only a few counts. V and J are TRBV5-1 and TRBJ1-4, with 9 bases aligning to TRBD1. Germline V gene sequence: CDR1 SGHRS, CDR2 YFSETQ. The V and J ends lost 3 bases and 7 bases, in that order; junction bases with no gene match: 4. CDR3 length: 14 residues. The CDR3 DNA is TGCGCCAGCAGCTGGGGGGACAGGGCTGAAAAACTGTTTTTT. This encodes CASSWGDRAEKLFF. The variable domain in full, with the rest retrieved from reference TRBV5-1 and TRBJ1-4, is KAGVTQTPRYLIKTRGQQVTLSCSPISGHRSVSWYQQTPGQGLQFLFEYFSETQRNKGNFPGRFSGRQFSNSRSEMNVSTLELGDSALYLCASSWGDRAEKLFFGSGTQLSVL.

V and J are TRBV27 and TRBJ1-2; D not resolved. Germline loops: CDR1 MNHEY, CDR2 SMNVEV (reference sequence). V was trimmed by 5 bases and J by 4 bases, leaving 20 bases between them. The CDR3 covers 16 residues. The CDR3 DNA reads TGTGCCAGCAGTCCCCAATCGGGCTCACAACCCTATGGCTACACCTTC. The encoded protein is CASSPQSGSQPYGYTF.

The table lists this clonotype with a few counts. V gene TRBV29-1 combines with J gene TRBJ2-1; perhaps TRBD2 as D (5 bases). Germline lookup yields CDR1 SQVTM and CDR2 ANQGSEA. The CDR3 contains 14 residues. V was clipped by 4 bases and J by 7 bases, with 17 bases between them. CDR3 coding DNA: TGCAGCGTTGTCGTCGGGTACACGGGGAATGAGCAGTTCTTC. Amino acids: CSVVVGYTGNEQFF.

The table lists this clonotype with many counts. This rearrangement joins TRBV5-1 to TRBJ2-7, with D tentatively TRBD1 (5 bases). Germline CDR1 is SGHRS and CDR2 is YFSETQ. Trimming pared 0 bases from V and 5 bases from J, leaving 12 bases between. This CDR3 has 14 residues. The chain's CDR3 is CASSLEGLVNEQYF. CDR3 in DNA: TGCGCCAGCAGCTTGGAGGGGCTCGTCAACGAGCAGTACTTC.